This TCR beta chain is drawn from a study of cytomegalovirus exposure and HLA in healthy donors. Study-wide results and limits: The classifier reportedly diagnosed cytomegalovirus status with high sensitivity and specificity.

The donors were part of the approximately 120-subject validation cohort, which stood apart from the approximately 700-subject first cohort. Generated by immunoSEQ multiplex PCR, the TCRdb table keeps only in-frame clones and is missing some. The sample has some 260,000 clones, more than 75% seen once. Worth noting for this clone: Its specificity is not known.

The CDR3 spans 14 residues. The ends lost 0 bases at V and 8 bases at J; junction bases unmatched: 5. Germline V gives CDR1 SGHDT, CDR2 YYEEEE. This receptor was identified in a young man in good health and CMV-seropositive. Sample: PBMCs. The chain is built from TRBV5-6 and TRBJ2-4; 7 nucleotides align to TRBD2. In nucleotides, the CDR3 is TGTGCCAGCAGCTTGGTTCGGGCGGGGGACATTCAGTACTTC. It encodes CASSLVRAGDIQYF.